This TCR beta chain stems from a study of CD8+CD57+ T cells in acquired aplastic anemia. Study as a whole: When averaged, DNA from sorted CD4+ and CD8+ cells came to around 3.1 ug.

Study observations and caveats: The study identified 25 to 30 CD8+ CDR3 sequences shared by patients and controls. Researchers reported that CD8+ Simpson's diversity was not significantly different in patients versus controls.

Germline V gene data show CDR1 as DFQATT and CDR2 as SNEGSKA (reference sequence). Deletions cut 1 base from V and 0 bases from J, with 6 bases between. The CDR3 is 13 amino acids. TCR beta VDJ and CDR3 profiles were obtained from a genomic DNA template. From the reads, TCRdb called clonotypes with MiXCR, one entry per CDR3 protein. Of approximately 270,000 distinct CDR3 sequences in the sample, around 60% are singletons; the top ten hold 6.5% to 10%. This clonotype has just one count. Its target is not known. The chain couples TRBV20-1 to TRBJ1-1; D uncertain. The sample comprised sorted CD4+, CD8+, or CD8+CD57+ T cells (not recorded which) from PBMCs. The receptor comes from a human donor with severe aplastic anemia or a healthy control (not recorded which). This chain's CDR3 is CSARVQVNTEAFF. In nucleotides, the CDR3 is TGCAGTGCTAGAGTGCAGGTGAACACTGAAGCTTTCTTT.